The 21 T cell receptor beta chains listed next were all sequenced from one sample in a study of blood T cell repertoires in COVID-19. Some clones are missing from TCRdb's copy, which holds only in-frame ones; the method was immunoSEQ multiplex PCR. The sample has 250,000 to 300,000 clones; 85% are singletons. The sequenced sample consisted of peripheral blood. Every receptor here comes from a man aged 45-65 years with active or convalescent COVID-19.

This clone appeared once. J is TRBJ1-1 and V is TRBV30; possibly TRBD1 for D (5 bases). This CDR3 has 12 residues. Germline CDR1 reads GTSNPN; CDR2 reads SVGIG (reference sequence). Between the trimmed V and J ends, which lost 0 bases and 7 bases, there was a span of 9 bases. The CDR3 reads CAWSVGDGEAFF. The CDR3 region has the DNA TGTGCCTGGAGTGTAGGGGATGGTGAAGCTTTCTTT.

CDR3 loop: CASSFPGAGGNTGELFF. Written as DNA, the CDR3 is TGTGCCAGCAGCTTCCCAGGAGCGGGGGGGAACACCGGGGAGCTGTTTTTT. The J gene is TRBJ2-2, the V gene TRBV7-9, with 9 bases that match TRBD2. The CDR3 has 17 amino acids. V gave up 3 bases and J gave up 1 base; unmatched junction bases: 6. Germline CDR1 SEHNR, CDR2 FQNEAQ (reference sequence).

The V gene is TRBV19, the J gene TRBJ2-3; 10 bases agree with TRBD1. J lost 6 bases, V lost 9 bases, and 6 bases had no gene match. This CDR3 is 13 amino acids long. CDR1 is LNHDA and CDR2 is SQIVND in the germline V gene (reference sequence). The CDR3 reads CASRGGQGDTQYF. The CDR3 DNA follows: TGTGCCAGCCGGGGGGGACAGGGGGATACGCAGTATTTT.

The chain recombines TRBV5-1 with TRBJ2-2; the match to TRBD1 covers 8 bases. With 5 bases clipped from V and 6 bases from J, the junction kept 6 bases outside the gene matches. Germline V gives CDR1 SGHRS, CDR2 YFSETQ. CDR3 length: 14 residues. The chain's CDR3 is CASRAQGAAGELFF. The CDR3 bases are TGCGCCAGCAGAGCGCAGGGGGCAGCCGGGGAGCTGTTTTTT.

The chain has TRBV7-9 and TRBJ1-6, with TRBD1 matching 7 bases. The V gene's germline CDR1 is SEHNR and CDR2 FQNEAQ (reference sequence). This CDR3 region has 14 residues. J was trimmed by 6 bases and V by 4 bases; bases with no gene match: 3. CDR3 sequence reads: CASSSTGTNSPLHF. The DNA for the CDR3 is TGTGCCAGCAGCTCGACAGGGACTAATTCACCCCTCCACTTT. Using reference TRBV7-9 and TRBJ1-6 for the parts outside the CDR3, the full variable domain is DTGVSQNPRHKITKRGQNVTFRCDPISEHNRLYWYRQTLGQGPEFLTYFQNEAQLEKSRLLSDRFSAERPKGSFSTLEIQRTEQGDSAMYLCASSSTGTNSPLHFGNGTRLTVT.

The V gene is TRBV29-1, the J gene TRBJ1-4, with D possibly matching TRBD1 (6 bases). Deletions cut 5 bases from V and 2 bases from J, with 9 bases between. Germline V gene lookup returns CDR1 SQVTM and CDR2 ANQGSEA. There are 13 residues in the CDR3. The CDR3 DNA reads as TGCAGCGTTAGAGGGGGTACTAATGAAAAACTGTTTTTT. Its translation: CSVRGGTNEKLFF. Full variable domain (missing parts from reference TRBV29-1 and TRBJ1-4): SAVISQKPSRDICQRGTSLTIQCQVDSQVTMMFWYRQQPGQSLTLIATANQGSEATYESGFVIDKFPISRPNLTFSTLTVSNMSPEDSSIYLCSVRGGTNEKLFFGSGTQLSVL.

V gene TRBV7-9 combines with J gene TRBJ2-1; 7 bases line up with TRBD1. There are 15 residues in the CDR3. V lost 5 bases, J lost 5 bases, and 9 bases stayed unmatched. Germline CDR1 reads SEHNR; CDR2 reads FQNEAQ (reference sequence). DNA for the CDR3: TGTGCCAGCAGCAAACCGGGACAGAGAAACAATGAGCAGTTCTTC. Translated: CASSKPGQRNNEQFF.

This chain uses TRBV24-1 with TRBJ1-1; 9 bases map to TRBD1. This CDR3 region has 14 residues. The trim removed 6 bases at V and 1 base at J, leaving 2 bases unmatched. Germline CDR1 KGHDR, CDR2 SFDVKD. In DNA form, the CDR3 reads TGTGCCACCAGTCGGACAGGGGCGAACACTGAAGCTTTCTTT. It yields the protein CATSRTGANTEAFF.

The chain is built from TRBV24-1 and TRBJ2-1; 10 nucleotides agree with TRBD2. This CDR3 spans 16 amino acids. The V gene end was trimmed by 3 bases and the J gene end by 8 bases; junction bases not matched to a gene: 9. Per germline, CDR1 KGHDR and CDR2 SFDVKD. The DNA of the CDR3 is TGTGCCACCAGTGATCCCAGACTAGCGGGTGGGTATGAGCAGTTCTTC. It yields the protein CATSDPRLAGGYEQFF.

CDR3 coding DNA: TGTGCCAGCACCTTGACGGGAGACACTGAAGCTTTCTTT. Protein product: CASTLTGDTEAFF. V and J are TRBV25-1 and TRBJ1-1; D unclear. Between the trimmed V and J ends, which lost 7 bases and 3 bases, there was a span of 12 bases. The CDR3 extends over 13 amino acids. CDR1 and CDR2 (germline): MGHDK, SYGVNS. Full variable domain (rest looked up from reference TRBV25-1 and TRBJ1-1): EADIYQTPRYLVIGTGKKITLECSQTMGHDKMYWYQQDPGMELHLIHYSYGVNSTEKGDLSSESTVSRIRTEHFPLTLESARPSHTSQYLCASTLTGDTEAFFGQGTRLTVV.

V gene TRBV11-2 combines with J gene TRBJ2-1; 7 bases fit TRBD1. This CDR3 contains 16 residues. Germline CDR1 reads SGHAT; CDR2 reads FQNNGV. Trimming at V came to 0 bases and at J to 4 bases, leaving 6 bases not matched to a gene. Here the CDR3 DNA reads TGTGCCAGCAGCTTAGAAGACAGGGCGGTGTACAATGAGCAGTTCTTC. It encodes CASSLEDRAVYNEQFF.

The V call is TRBV7-9, the J call TRBJ2-3, with 9 nucleotides matching TRBD2. In germline, CDR1 is SEHNR, CDR2 FQNEAQ (reference sequence). The CDR3 extends over 16 amino acids. Trimming cost V 3 bases and J 3 bases; bases outside gene matches: 7. CDR3 nucleotides: TGTGCCAGCAGCTTCTCGACTAGCGGCAATACAGATACGCAGTATTTT. Its translation: CASSFSTSGNTDTQYF.

This clone has a single count. The chain has TRBV5-1 and TRBJ2-7; weak D call: TRBD1 (5 bases). In germline, CDR1 is SGHRS, CDR2 YFSETQ. Trimming pared 2 bases from V and 0 bases from J, leaving 9 bases between. This CDR3 contains 14 residues. The DNA of the CDR3 is TGCGCCAGCAGCTTCAGGGCTAGCTCCTACGAGCAGTACTTC. Residues: CASSFRASSYEQYF.

The rearrangement links TRBV10-2 to TRBJ2-7; D not resolved. The CDR3 contains 13 residues. Germline CDR1 and CDR2: WSHSY and SAAADI. Between the trimmed V and J ends, which lost 7 bases and 2 bases, there was a span of 12 bases. Here the CDR3 reads CASTLSEAYEQYF. The CDR3 DNA is TGCGCCAGCACCCTCAGCGAAGCCTACGAGCAGTACTTC.

This chain connects TRBV3-1 (or the pseudogene TRBV3-2) to TRBJ1-2; TRBD1 agrees at 9 bases. The CDR3 contains 15 residues. Germline V gene data show CDR1 as LGHDT and CDR2 as YNNKEL (reference sequence). V lost 4 bases and J lost 5; bases outside the gene matches: 8. The CDR3 protein is CASSPWDRVEYGYTF. In DNA, the CDR3 is TGTGCCAGCAGCCCATGGGACAGGGTTGAGTATGGCTACACCTTC.

The chain recombines TRBV5-1 with TRBJ1-1; D is perhaps TRBD1 (6 bases). The germline gives CDR1 SGHRS, CDR2 YFSETQ. Trimming removed 3 bases at V and 4 bases at J, with 31 bases between. This CDR3 region has 20 residues. The chain's CDR3 is CASSSLTLNRLQGTGTEAFF. The CDR3 nucleotides read TGCGCCAGCAGCTCGCTCACACTAAACCGACTTCAGGGGACGGGCACTGAAGCTTTCTTT.

The chain links TRBV19 to TRBJ2-2; 10 bases match TRBD1. The CDR3 sequence is 16 residues long. Per germline, CDR1 LNHDA and CDR2 SQIVND (reference sequence). Trimming removed 9 bases from V and 8 bases from J; junction bases left unmatched: 15. This CDR3 is CASVPGQGTYMGELFF. The CDR3 DNA reads as TGTGCCAGCGTTCCGGGACAGGGGACGTACATGGGGGAGCTGTTTTTT.

The chain recombines TRBV5-8 with TRBJ1-6; 9 nucleotides align to TRBD1. Germline CDR1 and CDR2: SGHTS and YDEGEE. With V trimmed by 1 base and J by 7 bases, 3 bases remained unmatched. This CDR3 spans 15 amino acids. The CDR3 nucleotides read TGTGCCAGCAGCTTGATTGGACAGGGGAATTCACCCCTCCACTTT. It is translated as CASSLIGQGNSPLHF.

This chain uses TRBV19 with TRBJ2-3; TRBD2 matches at 11 bases. Germline CDR1 and CDR2: LNHDA and SQIVND (reference sequence). V lost 4 bases to trimming and J lost 0 bases; unmatched junction nucleotides: 3. The CDR3 loop spans 16 amino acids. In nucleotides, the CDR3 is TGTGCCAGTAGTAGTCGGACTAGCGGGAGCACAGATACGCAGTATTTT. It encodes CASSSRTSGSTDTQYF.

This clone was counted a single time. The rearrangement links TRBV5-4 to TRBJ1-4, with 8 bases fitting TRBD1. Germline trimming cut 4 bases from V and 2 bases from J; bases unmatched to any gene: 10. Germline V gene data show CDR1 as SGHNT and CDR2 as YYREEE (reference sequence). CDR3 length equals 17 residues. The chain's CDR3 is CASSRTGNPGTNEKLFF. The CDR3 DNA is TGTGCCAGCAGCAGGACAGGGAACCCCGGGACTAATGAAAAACTGTTTTTT.

The CDR3 sequence is CASSKEGGTEETQYF. CDR3 DNA sequence: TGTGCCAGCAGCAAAGAGGGCGGGACTGAAGAGACCCAGTACTTC. The chain has TRBV21-1 and TRBJ2-5; no check of the table's D call, TRBD2, against the DNA was made. TRBV21-1 is annotated as a pseudogene. CDR3 length: 15 amino acids.